This T cell receptor (beta chain) was observed in a study of cytomegalovirus exposure and HLA in healthy donors. Findings and limits, study-wide: It was in a later analysis that TCR association rates were seen to vary by HLA locus, highest for DRB1 and lowest for HLA-C.

Germline-derived CDR1 and CDR2 are MNHNS and SASEGT. V was pared by 5 bases and J by 3 bases, with 5 bases between. This CDR3 is 11 amino acids long. Notes on this clone: The target antigen is unknown.

The PCR ran on 60 Vbeta and 13 Jbeta primers. Sequenced by immunoSEQ multiplex PCR; TCRdb stores in-frame clones only, minus some. The sample carries approximately 190,000 clones, 82% recorded once. The clonotype originates from a woman younger than 30 in good health and CMV-seronegative. This chain connects TRBV6-1 to TRBJ2-7; D not certain. Source material: PBMCs. CDR3 in DNA: TGTGCCAGCAGTAGGAGCTACGAGCAGTACTTC. It yields the protein CASSRSYEQYF.